A selection of T cell receptor beta chains follows, all from one sample in a study of Graves' ophthalmopathy and Graves' hyperthyroidism. In TCRdb, the multiplex PCR reads were re-called with MiXCR into one record per CDR3 protein. Here the sample spans about 640,000 distinct CDR3 sequences, about two fifths being singletons. The source material was peripheral blood. The receptors stem from an adult man with Graves' ophthalmopathy. Each CDR3 is given with its conserved first and last residue. D genes are given only for firm matches. Clone size, where shown, is once, few, many, or a class for clones that have expanded.

v_gene	len	d_gene	j_gene	abundance	CDR3aa	CDR3nt
TRBV7-9	11	NA	TRBJ2-7	many	CASSFDYEQYF	TGTGCCAGCAGCTTCGACTACGAGCAGTACTTC
TRBV9	13	NA	TRBJ2-5	many	CASSVGGGETQYF	TGTGCCAGCAGCGTTGGGGGTGGAGAGACCCAGTACTTC
TRBV20-1	14	NA	TRBJ1-5	NA	CSIRGARGNQPQHF	TGCAGTATACGGGGGGCGAGGGGCAATCAGCCCCAGCATTTT
TRBV2	12	NA	TRBJ1-6	once	CADRAGNSPLHF	TGTGCCGACCGGGCCGGGAATTCACCCCTCCACTTT
TRBV20-1	12	TRBD2	TRBJ2-5	many	CSARTSGETQYF	TGCAGTGCTAGGACTAGCGGGGAGACCCAGTACTTC
TRBV2	15	NA	TRBJ1-4	NA	CASKPGSGRNEKLFF	TGTGCCAGCAAACCAGGGTCGGGTAGAAATGAAAAACTGTTTTTT
TRBV20-1	12	NA	TRBJ2-2	NA	CSVSQNTGELFF	TGCAGTGTTTCCCAAAACACCGGGGAGCTGTTTTTT
TRBV2	16	TRBD2	TRBJ2-7	NA	CASVGTSGTESYEQYF	TGTGCCAGCGTAGGGACTAGCGGGACGGAGTCCTACGAGCAGTACTTC
TRBV19	15	TRBD1	TRBJ2-2	NA	CAWSTGTGTTGELFF	TGTGCCTGGAGTACCGGGACAGGGACCACCGGGGAGCTGTTTTTT
TRBV13	15	NA	TRBJ1-6	few	CASSHGGFYNSPLHF	TGTGCCAGCAGTCACGGGGGTTTCTATAATTCACCCCTCCACTTT
TRBV19	15	NA	TRBJ2-7	once	CASSISDATAHEQYF	TGTGCCAGTAGTATTTCGGACGCCACCGCCCATGAGCAGTACTTC
TRBV20-1	13	NA	TRBJ2-7	once	CSASFHGDYEQYF	TGCAGTGCTAGTTTCCACGGAGACTACGAGCAGTACTTC
TRBV5-5	15	TRBD1	TRBJ2-7	NA	CASSPGTGNSYEQYF	TGTGCCAGCAGCCCCGGGACAGGGAACTCCTACGAGCAGTACTTC
TRBV9	15	TRBD2	TRBJ2-7	many	CASSPRSGGAYEQYF	TGTGCCAGCAGCCCTCGATCGGGAGGGGCCTACGAGCAGTACTTC
TRBV7-9	14	NA	TRBJ2-7	NA	CASSARRGSHEQYF	TGTGCCAGCAGCGCCAGGCGGGGTTCTCACGAGCAGTACTTC
TRBV12-3/TRBV12-4	16	TRBD2	TRBJ2-3	NA	CASSPPAGGSTDTQYF	TGTGCCAGCAGTCCCCCAGCGGGGGGGAGCACAGATACGCAGTATTTT
TRBV20-1	14	TRBD2	TRBJ2-5	NA	CSARTSGIQETQYF	TGCAGTGCGAGGACTAGCGGAATACAAGAGACCCAGTACTTC
TRBV2	13	TRBD1	TRBJ1-5	NA	CASSEGQGQPQHF	TGTGCCAGCAGTGAAGGACAGGGTCAGCCCCAGCATTTT
TRBV18	13	TRBD2	TRBJ2-5	NA	CASSPGRVETQYF	TGTGCCAGCTCACCTGGGAGGGTGGAGACCCAGTACTTC
TRBV29-1	13	NA	TRBJ2-5	NA	CSVVTANQETQYF	TGCAGCGTTGTGACGGCCAATCAAGAGACCCAGTACTTC
TRBV5-1	15	NA	TRBJ2-7	many	CASSLAGRNTYEQYF	TGCGCCAGCAGCTTGGCGGGACGGAATACCTACGAGCAGTACTTC
TRBV18	15	TRBD1	TRBJ1-2	NA	CASSITGGAGYGYTF	TGTGCCAGCTCAATTACAGGGGGCGCAGGCTATGGCTACACCTTC
TRBV11-2	13	NA	TRBJ1-1	NA	CASARTENTEAFF	TGTGCCAGCGCCCGGACGGAGAACACTGAAGCTTTCTTT
TRBV12-3/TRBV12-4	14	NA	TRBJ1-1	many	CASSFGRWGSEAFF	TGTGCCAGCAGTTTCGGCCGGTGGGGGAGTGAAGCTTTCTTT
TRBV5-1	14	NA	TRBJ1-5	many	CASSLGSGNQPQHF	TGCGCCAGCAGCTTGGGGTCGGGGAATCAGCCCCAGCATTTT
TRBV20-1	16	NA	TRBJ2-2	few	CSAKRPGQANTGELFF	TGCAGTGCTAAGAGACCGGGACAAGCGAACACCGGGGAGCTGTTTTTT
TRBV7-2	15	NA	TRBJ2-1	few	CASSATRDWFNEQFF	TGTGCCAGCAGCGCCACCCGCGACTGGTTCAATGAGCAGTTCTTC
TRBV15	18	NA	TRBJ1-5	NA	CATSSQDPPGRINQPQHF	TGTGCCACCAGCAGCCAGGACCCGCCAGGGCGGATCAATCAGCCCCAGCATTTT